This TCR beta chain is drawn from a study of cytomegalovirus exposure and HLA in healthy donors. Study-wide results and limits: Owing to their indistinguishability, certain V segments, notably TRBV6-2 and TRBV6-3, were excluded. Published work reported that the classifier diagnosed cytomegalovirus status with high specificity and sensitivity. A missense variant in DCLRE1C was later tied to TCR beta V- and J-gene trimming.

In its sample, this clone was seen a few times. Its antigen is not identified. The PCR was carried out with 60 Vbeta primers and 13 Jbeta primers. TCRdb keeps only in-frame clones here, not all; method: immunoSEQ multiplex PCR. The sample lists 100,000 to 150,000 clones; roughly 81% were seen once. V was clipped by 5 bases and J by 4 bases, with 9 bases between them. The CDR3 spans 12 residues. Germline V gene data show CDR1 as SQVTM and CDR2 as ANQGSEA. The J gene is TRBJ1-3, the V gene TRBV29-1, with unresolved D. Material: PBMCs. This TCR was sampled from a woman in her 30s in good health and CMV-seronegative. CDR3 sequence (DNA): TGCAGCGTTTCCGTTCTCGGAAACACCATATATTTT. Amino acid sequence: CSVSVLGNTIYF.